Below are 3 T cell receptor beta chains sequenced from a single sample in a study of T cell changes during pregnancy in multiple sclerosis. The protocol was immunoSEQ multiplex PCR, while the TCRdb copy is restricted to in-frame clones and leaves out a portion. Of 40,000 to 50,000 clones in the sample, about 91% are singletons; the top ten hold around 0.35%. The sample was CD4+ T cells from peripheral blood mononuclear cells, taken in the second trimester of pregnancy. The receptors come from a female donor in good health, enrolled as a control in a pregnancy study.

J is TRBJ1-2 and V is TRBV5-4; TRBD1 aligns across 9 bases. This CDR3 has 13 residues. Germline V gene lookup returns CDR1 SGHNT and CDR2 YYREEE (reference sequence). Trimming removed 0 bases from V and 7 bases from J; junction bases left unmatched: 1. The CDR3 reads CASSLGQGVGYTF. The CDR3, as DNA: TGTGCCAGCAGCTTGGGACAGGGGGTTGGCTACACCTTC.

The chain has TRBV19 and TRBJ2-2; 10 nucleotides align to TRBD1. V lost 7 bases to trimming and J lost 6 bases; unmatched junction nucleotides: 5. Germline V CDR1 and CDR2: LNHDA, SQIVND (reference sequence). The CDR3 runs 14 residues. Here the CDR3 reads CASIQDRGSGELFF. In nucleotides, the CDR3 is TGTGCCAGTATCCAGGACAGGGGGTCCGGGGAGCTGTTTTTT.

This sequence joins TRBV2 and TRBJ1-5, with D tentatively TRBD1 (6 bases). In germline, CDR1 is SNHLY, CDR2 FYNNEI. The CDR3 extends over 16 amino acids. Trimming cost V 8 bases and J 1 base, with 18 bases left between them. The CDR3 loop reads CASGASGRGSNQPQHF. The CDR3 DNA follows: TGTGCCAGCGGAGCAAGCGGCAGGGGAAGCAATCAGCCCCAGCATTTT.